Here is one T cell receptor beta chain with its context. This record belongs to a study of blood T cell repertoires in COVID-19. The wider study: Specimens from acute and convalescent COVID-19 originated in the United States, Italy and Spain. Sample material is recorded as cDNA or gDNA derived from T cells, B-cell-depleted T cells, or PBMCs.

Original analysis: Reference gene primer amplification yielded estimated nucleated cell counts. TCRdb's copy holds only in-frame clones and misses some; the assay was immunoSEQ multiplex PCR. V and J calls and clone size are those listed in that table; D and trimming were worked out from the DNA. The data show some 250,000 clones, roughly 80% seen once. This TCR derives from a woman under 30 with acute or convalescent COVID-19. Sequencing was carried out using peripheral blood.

This chain's CDR3 is CASSHSGGAAKNIQYF. For the CDR3, the DNA is TGTGCCAGCAGCCATTCTGGAGGGGCAGCCAAAAACATTCAGTACTTC. This rearrangement joins TRBV3-1 (or the pseudogene TRBV3-2) to TRBJ2-4; the D gene is possibly TRBD2 (6 bases). The V gene's germline CDR1 is LGHDT and CDR2 YNNKEL (reference sequence). CDR3 length equals 16 residues. Between the trimmed V and J ends, which lost 3 bases and 0 bases, there was a span of 12 bases.